This TCR beta chain was documented in a study of molecular identifiers for immune sequencing clone quantification. Whole-study context: In the replicates, RNA derived from about 19,000 or 110,000 naive CD8 cells was divided into five parts, and four were sequenced.

This clonotype was found a few times. The antigen remains undetermined. It was with previously described methods and listed TCR primers that bulk TCR libraries were made. Each CDR3 protein is one row after TCRdb ran MiXCR on the PCR reads. Among fewer than 350,000 distinct CDR3 sequences, roughly 24% were seen once, and the ten largest hold 0.65% to 0.75%. Study-level results: Clones with over 20 RNA copies captured over 97% of effector molecules but under 1% of naive ones. Highly expanded clone sizes could end up underestimated if a barcode were shared by identical TCR molecules.

V trimming: 2 bases; J trimming: 3 bases; junction bases outside the gene matches: 7. Germline lookup yields CDR1 MNHEY and CDR2 SMNVEV (reference sequence). The CDR3 is 15 amino acids. What was sequenced was naive CD8+ T cells from blood, with Jurkat cell RNA spiked in. Subset denoted: FACS-sorted CD8+CD4-CCR7+CD45RA+ naive T cells. The J gene is TRBJ2-7, the V gene TRBV27, with TRBD2 matching 7 bases. The receptor comes from a human donor in good health. Some libraries in this study had Jurkat cell RNA spiked in. The CDR3 DNA reads TGTGCCAGCAGTTTACCACTAGCGATCTACTACGAGCAGTACTTC. Amino acid sequence: CASSLPLAIYYEQYF.